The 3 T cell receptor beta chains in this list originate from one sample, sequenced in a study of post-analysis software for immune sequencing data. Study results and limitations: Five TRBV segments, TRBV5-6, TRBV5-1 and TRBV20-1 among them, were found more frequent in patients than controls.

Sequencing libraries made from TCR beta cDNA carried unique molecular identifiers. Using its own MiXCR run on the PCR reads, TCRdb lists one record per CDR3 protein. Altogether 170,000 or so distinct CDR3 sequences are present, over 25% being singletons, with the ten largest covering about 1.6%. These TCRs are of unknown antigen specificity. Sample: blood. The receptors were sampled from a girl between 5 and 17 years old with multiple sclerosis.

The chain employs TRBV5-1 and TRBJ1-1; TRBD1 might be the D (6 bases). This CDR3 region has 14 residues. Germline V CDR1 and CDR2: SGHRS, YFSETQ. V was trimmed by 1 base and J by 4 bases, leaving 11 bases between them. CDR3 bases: TGCGCCAGCAGCTTGACCACAGGGAGCACTGAAGCTTTCTTT. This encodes CASSLTTGSTEAFF.

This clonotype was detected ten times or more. The CDR3 region is CATSRDKETQYF. DNA of the CDR3: TGTGCCACCAGCAGAGATAAGGAGACCCAGTACTTC. This sequence joins TRBV15 and TRBJ2-5; no firm D call. The CDR3 is 12 amino acids. V was cut by 0 bases and J by 5 bases, with 4 bases left in between. Per germline, CDR1 LNHNV and CDR2 YYDKDF (reference sequence).

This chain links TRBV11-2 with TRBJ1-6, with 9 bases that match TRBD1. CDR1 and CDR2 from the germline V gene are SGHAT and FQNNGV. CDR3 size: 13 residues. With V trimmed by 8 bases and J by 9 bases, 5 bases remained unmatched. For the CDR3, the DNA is TGTGCCAGCGGATTGGACAGGGGTTCACCCCTCCACTTT. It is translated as CASGLDRGSPLHF.